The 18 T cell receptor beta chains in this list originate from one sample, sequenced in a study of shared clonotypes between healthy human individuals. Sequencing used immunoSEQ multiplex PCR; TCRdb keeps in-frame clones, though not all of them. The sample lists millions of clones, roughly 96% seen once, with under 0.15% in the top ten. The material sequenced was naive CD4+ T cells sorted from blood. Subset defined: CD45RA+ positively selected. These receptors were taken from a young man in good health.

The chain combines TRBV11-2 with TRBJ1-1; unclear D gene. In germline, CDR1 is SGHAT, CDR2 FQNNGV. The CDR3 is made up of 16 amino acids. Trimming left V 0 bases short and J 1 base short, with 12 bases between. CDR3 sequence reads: CASSLDLMRENTEAFF. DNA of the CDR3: TGTGCCAGCAGCTTAGATCTGATGAGGGAGAACACTGAAGCTTTCTTT. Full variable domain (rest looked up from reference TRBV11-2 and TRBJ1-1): EAGVAQSPRYKIIEKRQSVAFWCNPISGHATLYWYQQILGQGPKLLIQFQNNGVVDDSQLPKDRFSAERLKGVDSTLKIQPAKLEDSAVYLCASSLDLMRENTEAFFGQGTRLTVV.

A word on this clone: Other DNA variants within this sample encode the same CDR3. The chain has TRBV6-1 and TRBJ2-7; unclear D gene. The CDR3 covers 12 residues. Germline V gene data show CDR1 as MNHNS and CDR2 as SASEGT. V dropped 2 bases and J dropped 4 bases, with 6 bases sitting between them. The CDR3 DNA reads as TGTGCCAGCAGTGAATCTGGGTACGAGCAGTACTTC. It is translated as CASSESGYEQYF.

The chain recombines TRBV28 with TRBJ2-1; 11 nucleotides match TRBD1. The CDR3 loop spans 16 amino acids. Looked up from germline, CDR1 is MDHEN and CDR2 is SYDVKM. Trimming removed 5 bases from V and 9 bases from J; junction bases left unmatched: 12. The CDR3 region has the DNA TGTGCCAGCAGTAATTTCGGACAGGGGGCGCCGGGTGAGCAGTTCTTC. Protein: CASSNFGQGAPGEQFF.

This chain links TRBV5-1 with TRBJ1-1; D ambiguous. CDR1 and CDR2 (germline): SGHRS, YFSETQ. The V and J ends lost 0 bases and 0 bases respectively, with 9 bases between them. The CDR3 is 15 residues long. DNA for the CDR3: TGCGCCAGCAGCTTGGGTGGGGAACTGAACACTGAAGCTTTCTTT. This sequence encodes CASSLGGELNTEAFF.

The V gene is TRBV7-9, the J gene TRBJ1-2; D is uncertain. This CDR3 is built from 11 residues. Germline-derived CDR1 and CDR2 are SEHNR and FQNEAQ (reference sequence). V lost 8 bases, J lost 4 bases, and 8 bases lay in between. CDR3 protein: CASLGGYGYTF. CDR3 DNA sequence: TGTGCCAGCCTCGGAGGCTATGGCTACACCTTC.

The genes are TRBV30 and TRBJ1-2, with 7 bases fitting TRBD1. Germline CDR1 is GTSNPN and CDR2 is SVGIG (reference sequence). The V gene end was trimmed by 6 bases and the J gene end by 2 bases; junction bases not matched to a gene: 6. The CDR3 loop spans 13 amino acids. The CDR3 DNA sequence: TGTGCCTGTTCGCCACAGGGGAACTATGGCTACACCTTC. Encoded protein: CACSPQGNYGYTF.

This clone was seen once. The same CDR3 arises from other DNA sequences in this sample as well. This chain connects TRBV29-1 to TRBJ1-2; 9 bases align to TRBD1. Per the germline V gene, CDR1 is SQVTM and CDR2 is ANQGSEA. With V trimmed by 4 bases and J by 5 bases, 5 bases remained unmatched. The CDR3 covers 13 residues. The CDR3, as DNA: TGCAGCGTTGTGGGACAGGGTGGGTATGGCTACACCTTC. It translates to CSVVGQGGYGYTF.

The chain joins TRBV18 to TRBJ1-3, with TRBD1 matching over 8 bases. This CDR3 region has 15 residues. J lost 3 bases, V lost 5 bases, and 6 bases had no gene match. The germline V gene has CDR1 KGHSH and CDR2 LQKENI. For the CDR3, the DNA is TGTGCCAGCTCAGCGGACAGGGCGAATGGAAACACCATATATTTT. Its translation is CASSADRANGNTIYF.

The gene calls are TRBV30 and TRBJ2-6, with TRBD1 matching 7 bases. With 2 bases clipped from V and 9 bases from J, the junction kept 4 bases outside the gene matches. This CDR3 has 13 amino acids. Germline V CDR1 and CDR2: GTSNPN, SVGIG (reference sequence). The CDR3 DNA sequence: TGTGCCTGGAGTCCGGGACAGAGCAACGTCCTGACTTTC. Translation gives CAWSPGQSNVLTF.

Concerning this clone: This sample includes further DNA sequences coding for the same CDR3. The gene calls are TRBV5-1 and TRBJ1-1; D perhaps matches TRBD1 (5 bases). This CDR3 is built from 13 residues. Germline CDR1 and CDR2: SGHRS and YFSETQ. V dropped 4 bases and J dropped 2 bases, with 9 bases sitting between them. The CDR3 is CASSGDRNTEAFF. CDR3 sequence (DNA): TGCGCCAGCAGCGGCGACAGAAACACTGAAGCTTTCTTT. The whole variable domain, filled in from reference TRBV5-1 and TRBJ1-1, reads KAGVTQTPRYLIKTRGQQVTLSCSPISGHRSVSWYQQTPGQGLQFLFEYFSETQRNKGNFPGRFSGRQFSNSRSEMNVSTLELGDSALYLCASSGDRNTEAFFGQGTRLTVV.

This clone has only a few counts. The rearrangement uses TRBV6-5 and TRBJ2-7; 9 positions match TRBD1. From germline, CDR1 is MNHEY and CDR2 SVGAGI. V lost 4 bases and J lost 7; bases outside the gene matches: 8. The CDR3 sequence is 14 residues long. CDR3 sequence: CASSSGTGTGEQYF. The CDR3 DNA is TGTGCCAGCAGTTCCGGGACAGGGACGGGGGAGCAGTACTTC.

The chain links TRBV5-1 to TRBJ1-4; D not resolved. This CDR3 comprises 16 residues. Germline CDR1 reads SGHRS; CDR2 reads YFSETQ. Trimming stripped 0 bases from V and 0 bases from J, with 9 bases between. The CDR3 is CASSLADGATNEKLFF. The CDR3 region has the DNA TGCGCCAGCAGCTTGGCCGACGGAGCAACTAATGAAAAACTGTTTTTT.

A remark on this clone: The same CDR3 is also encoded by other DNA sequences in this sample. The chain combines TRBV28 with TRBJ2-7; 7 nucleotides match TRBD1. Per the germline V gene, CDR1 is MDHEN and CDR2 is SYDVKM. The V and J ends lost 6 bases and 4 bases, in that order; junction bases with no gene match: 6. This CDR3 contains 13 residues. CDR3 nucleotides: TGTGCCAGCAGCCCGGGACAGACTTACGAGCAGTACTTC. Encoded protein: CASSPGQTYEQYF. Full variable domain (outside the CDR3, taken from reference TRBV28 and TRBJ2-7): DVKVTQSSRYLVKRTGEKVFLECVQDMDHENMFWYRQDPGLGLRLIYFSYDVKMKEKGDIPEGYSVSREKKERFSLILESASTNQTSMYLCASSPGQTYEQYFGPGTRLTVT.

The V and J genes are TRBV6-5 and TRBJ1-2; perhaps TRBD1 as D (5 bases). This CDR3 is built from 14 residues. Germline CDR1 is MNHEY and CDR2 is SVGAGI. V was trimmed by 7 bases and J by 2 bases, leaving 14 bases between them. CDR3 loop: CASNHQGLNYGYTF. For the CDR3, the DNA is TGTGCCAGCAATCATCAGGGTCTAAACTATGGCTACACCTTC.

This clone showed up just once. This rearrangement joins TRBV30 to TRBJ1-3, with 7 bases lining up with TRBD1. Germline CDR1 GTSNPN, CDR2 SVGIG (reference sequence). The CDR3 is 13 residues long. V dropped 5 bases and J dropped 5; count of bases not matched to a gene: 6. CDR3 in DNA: TGTGCCTGGGAGAAGGGACAGCGAAACACCATATATTTT. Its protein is CAWEKGQRNTIYF.

CDR3 in DNA: TGTGCCAGCAGTCGACTCCAGGGGAACGAAAAACTGTTTTTT. Its translation is CASSRLQGNEKLFF. This rearrangement joins TRBV27 to TRBJ1-4; tentatively, D is TRBD1 (6 bases). Germline CDR1 reads MNHEY; CDR2 reads SMNVEV (reference sequence). The V and J ends lost 5 bases and 8 bases respectively, with 15 bases between them. CDR3 size: 14 residues.

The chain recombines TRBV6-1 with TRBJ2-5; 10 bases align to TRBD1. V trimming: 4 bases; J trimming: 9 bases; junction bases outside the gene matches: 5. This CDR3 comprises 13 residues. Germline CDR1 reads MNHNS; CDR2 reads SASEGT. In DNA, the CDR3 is TGTGCCAGCAGTGGTGGGACAGGGGCGGCCCAGTACTTC. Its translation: CASSGGTGAAQYF.

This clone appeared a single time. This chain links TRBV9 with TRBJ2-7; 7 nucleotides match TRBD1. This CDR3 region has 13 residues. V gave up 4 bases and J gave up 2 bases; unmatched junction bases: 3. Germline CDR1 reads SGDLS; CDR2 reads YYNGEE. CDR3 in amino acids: CASSTGQTYEQYF. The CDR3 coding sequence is TGTGCCAGCAGCACGGGACAGACCTACGAGCAGTACTTC.